This T cell receptor beta chain was profiled in a study of beta chain features in type 1 diabetes. Study details: The examined sorted cells totaled 107,917,701 across samples. Overall study results and limits: A moderate, significant TCRB CDR3 shortening appeared in type 1 diabetes across four CD4+ subsets.

All of the isolated RNA was reverse transcribed, so expressed TCRB transcripts were sequenced. TCRdb's table, derived via immunoSEQ multiplex PCR, lists solely in-frame clones and lacks some. The table records 250,000 to 300,000 clones, less than 30% of them present only once. This CDR3 is 17 amino acids long. Trimming cost V 0 bases and J 8 bases; bases outside gene matches: 11. Germline V CDR1 and CDR2: LGHNA, YNFKEQ. This clone has more than one count but fewer than ten. Its antigen remains unidentified. This chain uses TRBV4-2 with TRBJ2-1; 9 nucleotides match TRBD2. The source material was naive CD4+ T cells from blood. This TCR was recovered from a woman in her 30s with type 1 diabetes. CDR3 sequence: CASSQDHGGRALDEQFF. In DNA, the CDR3 is TGTGCCAGCAGCCAAGATCACGGCGGGAGGGCCCTCGATGAGCAGTTCTTC.